A single sample gave rise to the 20 T cell receptor beta chains below, sequenced in a study of CD8 T cells in Susac syndrome (dated by TCRdb to 2018 to 2020). Receptor libraries were prepared by the immunoSEQ multiplex PCR assay. RNA was extracted using the RNeasy kit, and about 0.5 to 1 ug of the RNA was reverse transcribed with random hexamers. The raw public reads went through TCRdb reprocessing: fastp at Q25, MiXCR clone calling, in-frame beta chains kept. Here each entry gathers all rows of one CDR3 protein and keeps the most common genes and DNA. The sample yields under 200,000 distinct CDR3 sequences; around nine tenths were counted once. The leading ten clones occupy 0.075% to 0.095% of the sample. Sequences were obtained from CD4+ T cells from PBMCs. All receptors derive from a human donor with Susac syndrome.

This clonotype has just a few counts. This sequence joins TRBV5-4 and TRBJ1-1, with D perhaps matching TRBD1 (5 bases). Germline assignment: CDR1 SGHNT and CDR2 YYREEE (reference sequence). This CDR3 contains 14 residues. The V end lost 0 bases, the J end lost 5 bases, and 11 bases lay between the germline ends. In nucleotides, the CDR3 is TGTGCCAGCAGCTTGGTTGACAGTGGGACTGAAGCTTTCTTT. It encodes CASSLVDSGTEAFF.

The chain combines TRBV5-1 with TRBJ2-2; maybe TRBD2 (5 bases). Germline V CDR1 and CDR2: SGHRS, YFSETQ. The CDR3 runs 15 residues. V was trimmed by 3 bases and J by 0 bases, leaving 9 bases between them. DNA for the CDR3: TGCGCCAGCAGCTGGTGGACTTCGAACACCGGGGAGCTGTTTTTT. It yields the protein CASSWWTSNTGELFF.

The V call is TRBV5-1, the J call TRBJ2-2; TRBD2 matches at 7 bases. After removal of 5 bases from V and 1 base from J, the junction contained 5 bases not matched to a gene. This CDR3 comprises 15 residues. The germline V gene has CDR1 SGHRS and CDR2 YFSETQ. CDR3 sequence (DNA): TGCGCCAGCAGTAGTCGGGAGGAGAACACCGGGGAGCTGTTTTTT. It specifies CASSSREENTGELFF.

This clonotype was observed once. The chain has TRBV3-1 and TRBJ2-7, with 14 bases that match TRBD2. From germline, CDR1 is LGHDT and CDR2 YNNKEL (reference sequence). J gave up 6 bases and V 8 bases, and 3 bases lay outside the gene matches. This CDR3 is built from 13 residues. CDR3 amino acids: CASWGLAGVEQYF. CDR3 nucleotide sequence: TGTGCCAGCTGGGGACTAGCGGGAGTCGAGCAGTACTTC.

The genes are TRBV5-1 and TRBJ1-4; D gene ambiguous. The germline CDR1 and CDR2 sequences are SGHRS and YFSETQ. The CDR3 runs to 14 residues. Trimming removed 4 bases from V and 0 bases from J, with 7 bases in between. CDR3: CASSDEATNEKLFF. CDR3 nucleotides: TGCGCCAGCAGCGACGAGGCAACTAATGAAAAACTGTTTTTT.

This chain connects TRBV6-5 to TRBJ2-1; D perhaps matches TRBD1 (5 bases). CDR3 size: 15 residues. V was trimmed by 5 bases and J by 3 bases, leaving 14 bases between them. CDR1 is MNHEY and CDR2 is SVGAGI in the germline V gene. CDR3 bases: TGTGCCAGCAGTAAGGGTCGACAGATCTACAATGAGCAGTTCTTC. This sequence encodes CASSKGRQIYNEQFF.

V and J are TRBV14 and TRBJ1-1; no definite D call. The germline V gene has CDR1 SGHDN and CDR2 FVKESK. Trimming removed 3 bases from V and 6 bases from J, with 11 bases in between. The CDR3 has 13 amino acids. The CDR3, as DNA: TGTGCCAGCAGCCAGGGAGGAGTGCCTGAAGCTTTCTTT. This codes for CASSQGGVPEAFF.

The gene calls are TRBV18 and TRBJ2-7, with D tentatively TRBD1 (6 bases). The CDR3 totals 14 residues. CDR1 and CDR2 (germline): KGHSH, LQKENI. Trimming cost V 4 bases and J 1 base, with 11 bases left between them. Written as DNA, the CDR3 is TGTGCCAGCTCACTCCAGACAGGATCCTACGAGCAGTACTTC. Amino acids: CASSLQTGSYEQYF.

CDR3: CAWRTGHRGDTQYF. The CDR3 coding sequence is TGTGCCTGGAGAACCGGGCATCGAGGAGATACGCAGTATTTT. The gene calls are TRBV30 and TRBJ2-3; no reliable D call. The germline V and J ends were trimmed by 3 bases and 5 bases, with 15 bases remaining between them. The germline V gene encodes CDR1 GTSNPN and CDR2 SVGIG (reference sequence). There are 14 residues in the CDR3.

V gene TRBV18 combines with J gene TRBJ2-7, with TRBD1 matching over 8 bases. This CDR3 is built from 13 residues. In germline, CDR1 is KGHSH, CDR2 LQKENI. J was trimmed by 7 bases and V by 4 bases; bases with no gene match: 6. CDR3 in amino acids: CASSQGQALEQYF. Here the CDR3 DNA reads TGTGCCAGCTCACAGGGACAGGCCTTGGAGCAGTACTTC.

The V gene is TRBV29-1, the J gene TRBJ2-5; no firm D call. Trimming shortened V by 2 bases and J by 4 bases, and 14 bases separated the two germline ends. This CDR3 is 14 amino acids long. CDR1 is SQVTM and CDR2 is ANQGSEA in the germline V gene. Here the CDR3 reads CSVETLGIRETQYF. Written as DNA, the CDR3 is TGCAGCGTTGAAACCTTGGGGATTCGAGAGACCCAGTACTTC.

V gene TRBV6-5 combines with J gene TRBJ2-3, with D possibly being TRBD2 (5 bases). The CDR3 spans 15 residues. From germline, CDR1 is MNHEY and CDR2 SVGAGI. Trimming shortened V by 6 bases and J by 0 bases, and 13 bases separated the two germline ends. The CDR3: CASRPPGGSTDTQYF. The CDR3 bases are TGTGCCAGCAGACCCCCGGGCGGGAGCACAGATACGCAGTATTTT.

This clonotype appeared a single time. The chain is built from TRBV5-1 and TRBJ2-2; D possibly matches TRBD1 or TRBD2 (7 bases each). The CDR3 covers 15 residues. V lost 4 bases, J lost 5 bases, and 15 bases lay in between. Germline V gene lookup returns CDR1 SGHRS and CDR2 YFSETQ. Here the CDR3 DNA reads TGCGCCAGCAGCCCAGGGGGGGCCGAAACCGGGGAGCTGTTTTTT. This sequence encodes CASSPGGAETGELFF.

The chain has TRBV20-1 and TRBJ2-1; 15 bases are a match to TRBD2. With V trimmed by 6 bases and J by 4 bases, 25 bases remained unmatched. The length of the CDR3 is 22 residues. Germline V lookup: CDR1 DFQATT, CDR2 SNEGSKA (reference sequence). CDR3 loop: CSALGGVRWTSGRAGSYNEQFF. DNA for the CDR3: TGCAGTGCCCTCGGGGGGGTGCGGTGGACTAGCGGGAGGGCCGGATCATACAATGAGCAGTTCTTC.

The V gene is TRBV20-1, the J gene TRBJ2-2, with D perhaps TRBD1 (6 bases). CDR1 DFQATT and CDR2 SNEGSKA come from the germline V gene (reference sequence). The V and J ends lost 2 bases and 4 bases respectively, with 8 bases between them. CDR3 length: 13 residues. CDR3 nucleotide sequence: TGCAGTGCTAGACAGGGGTTCACCGGGGAGCTGTTTTTT. Protein sequence: CSARQGFTGELFF.

The chain couples TRBV20-1 to TRBJ1-2; D gene uncertain. V dropped 3 bases and J dropped 4 bases, with 15 bases sitting between them. Germline-derived CDR1 and CDR2 are DFQATT and SNEGSKA (reference sequence). There are 14 residues in the CDR3. This CDR3 is CSASSGRLGYGYTF. Here the CDR3 DNA reads TGCAGTGCTAGCTCCGGCAGGCTTGGCTATGGCTACACCTTC.

The V call is TRBV28, the J call TRBJ2-3; D is ambiguous. The CDR3 has 15 residues. The germline V and J ends were trimmed by 5 bases and 4 bases, with 16 bases remaining between them. CDR1 is MDHEN, CDR2 SYDVKM, per germline. The CDR3 region is CASSQGSIGSDTQYF. CDR3 nucleotide sequence: TGTGCCAGCAGTCAAGGTTCGATCGGTTCAGATACGCAGTATTTT.

CDR3 in DNA: TGTGCCAGCAGTGCGACGGGACTAGCGGCTAATGAGCAGTTCTTC. Its translation: CASSATGLAANEQFF. V gene TRBV6-1 combines with J gene TRBJ2-1; 11 nucleotides match TRBD2. CDR1 MNHNS and CDR2 SASEGT come from the germline V gene. This CDR3 spans 15 amino acids. J gave up 7 bases and V 4 bases, and 6 bases lay outside the gene matches.

The chain combines TRBV5-5 with TRBJ1-2, with 9 bases matching TRBD1. The germline gives CDR1 SGHKS, CDR2 YYEKEE (reference sequence). CDR3 length equals 18 residues. After removal of 3 bases from V and 3 bases from J, the junction contained 15 bases not matched to a gene. CDR3 DNA: TGTGCCAGCAGCTCCGACGTCCCGGGACAGGGTTCGGACTATGGCTACACCTTC. Its translation is CASSSDVPGQGSDYGYTF.

The rearrangement links TRBV9 to TRBJ2-3; no clear D gene. Germline CDR1 and CDR2: SGDLS and YYNGEE. The CDR3 is 13 residues long. Trimming took off 4 bases at V and 1 base at J, with 7 bases between the two ends. CDR3 residues: CASSPTRTDTQYF. The CDR3, as DNA: TGTGCCAGCAGCCCCACCCGCACAGATACGCAGTATTTT.